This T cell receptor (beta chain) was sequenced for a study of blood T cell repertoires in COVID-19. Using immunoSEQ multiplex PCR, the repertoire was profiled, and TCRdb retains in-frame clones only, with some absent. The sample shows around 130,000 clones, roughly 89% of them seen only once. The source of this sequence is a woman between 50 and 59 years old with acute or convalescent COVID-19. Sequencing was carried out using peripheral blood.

CDR3 in DNA: TGTGCCTGGAGTTGGATAGCGGATCGCCAAGAGACCCAGTACTTC. Protein: CAWSWIADRQETQYF. The chain uses TRBV30 and TRBJ2-5, with D maybe TRBD2 (6 bases). Trimming took 2 bases from V and 1 from J, leaving 14 bases between them. Germline assignment: CDR1 GTSNPN and CDR2 SVGIG (reference sequence). This CDR3 spans 15 amino acids.